The text below deals with one T cell receptor (beta chain). Produced via immunoSEQ multiplex PCR; TCRdb's table is partial and in-frame only. The sample records about 500,000 clones, 80% to 90% being singletons. This CDR3 has 16 amino acids. V was shortened by 2 bases and J by 6 bases, with 17 bases between the two germline ends. Germline CDR1 reads SGHRS; CDR2 reads YFSETQ. These data are taken from a study of blood T cell repertoires in COVID-19. The sample taken for sequencing was peripheral blood. This rearrangement joins TRBV5-1 to TRBJ2-2; tentative D call: TRBD1 (6 bases). This sequence originates from a young man with COVID-19, enrolled during active disease. The CDR3 DNA is TGCGCCAGCAGCTTCAGGGGACCCACAGAGGCCGGGGAGCTGTTTTTT. Amino acid sequence: CASSFRGPTEAGELFF.